Included here is one T cell receptor beta chain sequence, with context. This clone has only one observation. What antigen it recognizes has not been identified. Per-base qualities were not stored, and no clone one base away is much larger. The sample comes from a study of TIL therapy for anti-PD-1-resistant metastatic lung cancer (dated by TCRdb to the early 2020s). For context, the study as a whole: Tumors were collected before any PD-1/PD-L1 blockade, after which patients were given nivolumab, and patients who progressed were given lymphodepletion, an infusion of expanded TIL and IL-2. A median age of about 59 years (range about 38-85) and a median tumor PD-L1 proportion score of about 5.4% were recorded among enrolled patients. Most of the cohort had lung adenocarcinoma, including a few EGFR-mutant tumors and two ALK-rearranged tumors, and half of the patients were either current or former smokers. Across the cohort, whole-exome sequencing showed a median non-synonymous tumor mutation burden of 1.5 mutations per megabase. T cell receptor beta sequencing of tumor and peripheral blood was used to follow clonotypes across the tumor, the expanded TIL product and serial blood samples.

TCR beta CDR3 regions were amplified from genomic DNA with the immunoSEQ v3 hsTCRB kit using bias-controlled multiplex PCR. The TCR libraries were sequenced on an Illumina NextSeq 500 to 2 million or so read pairs for survey level or about 4.5-6.5 million read pairs for deep level. The published analysis was carried out like this. The immunoSEQ Analyzer software assigned V, D and J genes, filtered out non-productive sequences, and reported clonality. To compare repertoires between infused TIL and blood, productive Simpson clonality was used along with the Morisita overlap index of productive TRB rearrangements. For each clone in blood, the absolute clonotype count was estimated by multiplying the lymphocyte count by the CD3+ fraction and by the clone's productive frequency. Held by TCRdb, this immuneACCESS table contains in-frame sequences only and omits some clones. Under half of the omission traces to an unresolved V gene where checked; the cause of the rest is unknown. That table gives V, J and clone size, and the DNA gave D and trimming. A total of 54,000 or so clones appear in this sample, around 79% of them only once. In total, the top ten clones hold 1.5% to 2% of the sample.

V sheds 7 bases and J sheds 0 bases, leaving 12 bases between their ends. The germline V gene encodes CDR1 MDHEN and CDR2 SYDVKM. The CDR3 starts with the cysteine, ends with the phenylalanine, and has 15 residues. Just the 45-base CDR3 DNA is kept, in frame starting at base 1. The time point label for this specimen denotes: pre-treatment sample, taken before nivolumab and TIL therapy. Adults with stage 4 NSCLC were enrolled in a dual-center phase I trial from 2017 to early 2020. Samples came from a single-arm, open-label phase I trial of tumor-infiltrating lymphocyte therapy with nivolumab in advanced non-small cell lung cancer. Mononuclear cells from blood collected in EDTA tubes were isolated on a Ficoll gradient and snap-frozen as pellets, and DNA was then extracted using a Qiagen mini-prep kit. The investigation overall reported the following: The cohort was highly selected, with more treatment-naive, never-smoker and oncogene-addicted patients than typical, limiting generalizability. Clonotypes from the infused TIL partially replaced the baseline peripheral repertoire and then declined over months, and persistence showed no apparent association with response. The study protocol defined all tumor marker inferences as exploratory.

The rearrangement joined TRBV28 to TRBJ2-2; TRBD1 is a possible D gene, resting on 6 matching bases. The clonotype originates from a person aged 25-85 years with non-small cell lung cancer. Sequencing was performed on blood, taken at baseline. The bases read TGTGCCAGCACCCAACAGGGCTCGAACACCGGGGAGCTGTTTTTT. Its translation is CASTQQGSNTGELFF. Where the CDR3 stops, the reference TRBV28 and TRBJ2-2 genes take over; the full variable domain is DVKVTQSSRYLVKRTGEKVFLECVQDMDHENMFWYRQDPGLGLRLIYFSYDVKMKEKGDIPEGYSVSREKKERFSLILESASTNQTSMYLCASTQQGSNTGELFFGEGSRLTVL.